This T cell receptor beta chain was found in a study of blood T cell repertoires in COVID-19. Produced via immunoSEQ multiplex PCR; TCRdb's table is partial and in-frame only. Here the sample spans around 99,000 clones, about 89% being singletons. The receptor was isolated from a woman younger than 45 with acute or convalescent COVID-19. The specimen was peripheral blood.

DNA of the CDR3: TGTGCCAGCACCCCGGGGGGGGGTCAAGAGACCCAGTACTTC. It translates to CASTPGGGQETQYF. The chain employs TRBV9 and TRBJ2-5; TRBD2 agrees at 8 bases. Looked up from germline, CDR1 is SGDLS and CDR2 is YYNGEE. This CDR3 region has 14 residues. V shed 6 bases and J 2 bases; nucleotides not matched to a gene: 6. The variable domain in full, completed from reference TRBV9 and TRBJ2-5, reads DSGVTQTPKHLITATGQRVTLRCSPRSGDLSVYWYQQSLDQGLQFLIQYYNGEERAKGNILERFSAQQFPDLHSELNLSSLELGDSALYFCASTPGGGQETQYFGPGTRLLVL.